This entry concerns a single T cell receptor (beta chain). The antigen remains unidentified. Vbeta (60) and Jbeta (13) primers were used in the PCR. Measured with immunoSEQ multiplex PCR; TCRdb has only the in-frame clones, and not every one. The table lists about 170,000 clones, around 84% of them singletons. This entry is derived from a study of cytomegalovirus exposure and HLA in healthy donors. Trimming pared 4 bases from V and 4 bases from J, leaving 13 bases between. The CDR3 length is 14 residues. The germline V gene has CDR1 GTSNPN and CDR2 SVGIG (reference sequence). Notes on the study in general: Most likely, a cluster of highly shared sequence variants arose as a sequencing artifact.

Whereas donors were nominally healthy upon sampling, unrecorded immune exposures were probable. This TCR was sampled from a boy aged 2 to 10 in good health and CMV-seronegative. This chain uses TRBV30 with TRBJ1-4; D is possibly TRBD1 (5 bases). Sequencing input: PBMCs. CDR3 bases: TGTGCCTGGACTCGGACAACAAATAATGAAAAACTGTTTTTT. The encoded protein is CAWTRTTNNEKLFF.